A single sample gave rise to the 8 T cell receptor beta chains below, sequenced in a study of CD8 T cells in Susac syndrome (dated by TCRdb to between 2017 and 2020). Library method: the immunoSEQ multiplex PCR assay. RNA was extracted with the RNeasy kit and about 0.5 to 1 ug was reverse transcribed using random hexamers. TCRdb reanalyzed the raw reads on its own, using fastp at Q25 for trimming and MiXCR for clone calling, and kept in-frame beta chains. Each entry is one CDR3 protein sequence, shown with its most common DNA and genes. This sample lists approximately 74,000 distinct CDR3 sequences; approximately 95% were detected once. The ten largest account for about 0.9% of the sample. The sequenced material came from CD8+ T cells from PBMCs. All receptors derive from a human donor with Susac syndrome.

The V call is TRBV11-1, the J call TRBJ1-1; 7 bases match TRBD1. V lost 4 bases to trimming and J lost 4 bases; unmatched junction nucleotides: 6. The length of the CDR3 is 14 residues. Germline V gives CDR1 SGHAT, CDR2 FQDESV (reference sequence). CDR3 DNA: TGTGCCAGCAGCTCTGCAGGGGGAGGCACTGAAGCTTTCTTT. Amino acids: CASSSAGGGTEAFF.

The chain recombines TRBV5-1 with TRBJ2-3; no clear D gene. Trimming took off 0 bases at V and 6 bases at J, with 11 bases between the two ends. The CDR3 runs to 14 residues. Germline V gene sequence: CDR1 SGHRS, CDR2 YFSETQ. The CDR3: CASSLVGDRDTQYF. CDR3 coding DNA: TGCGCCAGCAGCTTGGTTGGGGATCGGGATACGCAGTATTTT.

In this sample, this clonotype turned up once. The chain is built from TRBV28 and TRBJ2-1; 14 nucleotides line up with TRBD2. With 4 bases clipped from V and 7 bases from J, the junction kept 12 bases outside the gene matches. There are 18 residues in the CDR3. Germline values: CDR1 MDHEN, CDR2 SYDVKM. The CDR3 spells CASSWALGLAGDLNEQFF. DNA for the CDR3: TGTGCCAGCAGTTGGGCCCTGGGACTAGCGGGAGATCTTAATGAGCAGTTCTTC.

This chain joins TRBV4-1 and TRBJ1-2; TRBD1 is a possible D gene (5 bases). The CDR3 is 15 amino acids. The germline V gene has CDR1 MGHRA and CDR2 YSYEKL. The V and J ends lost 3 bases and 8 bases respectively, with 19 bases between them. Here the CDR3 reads CASSHLRVSTYGYTF. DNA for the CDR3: TGCGCCAGCAGCCACCTCAGGGTTTCCACTTACGGCTACACCTTC.

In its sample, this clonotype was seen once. CDR3 coding DNA: TGTGCCAGCAGCTTGGGGGGCCGACGGGACAGGTATTACGAGCAGTACTTC. This gives the protein CASSLGGRRDRYYEQYF. The rearrangement links TRBV5-6 to TRBJ2-7, with 8 bases identical to TRBD1. Germline V gives CDR1 SGHDT, CDR2 YYEEEE. Trimming took 0 bases from V and 4 from J; bases not matched to a gene: 12. The CDR3 length is 17 residues.

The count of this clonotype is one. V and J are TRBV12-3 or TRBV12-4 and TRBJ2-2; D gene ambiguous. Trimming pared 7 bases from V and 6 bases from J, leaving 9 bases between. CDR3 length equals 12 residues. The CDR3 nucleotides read TGTGCCAGCACCTTCCGTCCCGGGGAGCTGTTTTTT. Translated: CASTFRPGELFF.

The CDR3 sequence is CASSPLPPNQEQYF. The CDR3 DNA reads TGTGCCAGCAGCCCCCTACCCCCTAACCAGGAGCAGTACTTC. V is TRBV7-9 and J is TRBJ2-7; D uncertain. From germline, CDR1 is SEHNR and CDR2 FQNEAQ (reference sequence). The length of the CDR3 is 14 residues. Trimming cost V 5 bases and J 7 bases, with 18 bases left between them.

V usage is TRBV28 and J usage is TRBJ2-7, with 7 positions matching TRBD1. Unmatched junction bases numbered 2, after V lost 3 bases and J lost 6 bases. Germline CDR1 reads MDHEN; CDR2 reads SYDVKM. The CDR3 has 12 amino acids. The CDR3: CASSLTGLEQYF. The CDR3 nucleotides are TGTGCCAGCAGTTTGACAGGGCTCGAGCAGTACTTC.